This is a list of T cell receptor beta chains from one sample in a study of T cells in Graves' hyperthyroidism and ophthalmopathy. MiXCR, run by TCRdb on the multiplex PCR reads, gives a single entry per CDR3 protein. The top ten hold over 7.5% of the sample, which has about 710,000 distinct CDR3 sequences, 15% to 20% seen once. Source material: blood. All receptors come from a young man with Graves' hyperthyroidism. Each CDR3 is given with its conserved first and last residue. The D gene is left open where the match is weak. The size entry is marked missing in some rows and otherwise reads once, few, many or a size class.

TRBJ2-1 few TRBV27 - TGTGCCAGCAGTCCCCGGACCACATCCTACAATGAGCAGTTCTTC CASSPRTTSYNEQFF
TRBJ2-7 many TRBV2 - TGTGCCAGCTTTGGGCGGAGCTCCTACGAGCAGTACTTC CASFGRSSYEQYF
TRBJ2-1 many TRBV2 TRBD1 TGTGCCAGCCAAGAGGGACAGCATGAGCAGTTCTTC CASQEGQHEQFF
TRBJ1-5 - TRBV27 TRBD1 TGTGCCAGCAGTTTACTCGCAGGGGGATATCAGCCCCAGCATTTT CASSLLAGGYQPQHF
TRBJ1-3 - TRBV20-1 - TGCAGTGCCTCACGACCACAGGGCGGCGGAAACACCATATATTTT CSASRPQGGGNTIYF
TRBJ2-7 many TRBV18 - TGTGCCAGCTCACAGATTACCGGGACACCGTACGAGCAGTACTTC CASSQITGTPYEQYF
TRBJ1-1 few TRBV5-1 - TGCGCCAGCAGCTTGGCCTCGGGGCTGGCTTTCTTT CASSLASGLAFF
TRBJ2-1 few TRBV4-2 TRBD2 TGTGCCAGCGTGGGACTAGCGGGGGGGAATGAGCAGTTCTTC CASVGLAGGNEQFF
TRBJ2-6 - TRBV18 - TGTGCCAGCTCACCATGGGGAGGCTCTGGGGCCAACGTCCTGACTTTC CASSPWGGSGANVLTF
TRBJ1-6 many TRBV20-1 - TGCAGTGCTAGACGGGGACGAAATTCACCCCTCCACTTT CSARRGRNSPLHF
TRBJ1-2 - TRBV6-2/TRBV6-3 - TGTGCCAGCAGTTGGAGCTACGGCTACACCTTC CASSWSYGYTF
TRBJ2-1 - TRBV4-2 - TGTGCCAGCAGCCCCTCGGCTAGCAGCGGCGGTGAGCAGTTCTTC CASSPSASSGGEQFF
TRBJ2-5 many TRBV28 - TGTGCCAGCAGGGAGGGAGCTTACCAAGAGACCCAGTACTTC CASREGAYQETQYF
TRBJ2-1 many TRBV2 - TGTGCCAGCCATATCGGGGGAAGCTCCTACAATGAGCAGTTCTTC CASHIGGSSYNEQFF
TRBJ2-2 few TRBV27 TRBD2 TGTGCCCCCTATAGCGGGCCTAGCGGGAGTTTAGACACCGGGGAGCTGTTTTTT CAPYSGPSGSLDTGELFF
TRBJ2-7 - TRBV29-1 - TGCAGCGTACTTAAAGGCAACTACGAGCAGTACTTC CSVLKGNYEQYF
TRBJ2-7 few TRBV24-1 - TGTGCCACCAGTGATTTGCCGTGGGGGACCTACGAGCAGTACTTC CATSDLPWGTYEQYF
TRBJ2-6 - TRBV27 - TGTGCCAGCACCCTCGTGGGCAGGCGGGGGGCCAACGTCCTGACTTTC CASTLVGRRGANVLTF
TRBJ2-1 few TRBV18 - TGTGCCAGCTCACAAACCGGGGCTAACAATGAGCAGTTCTTC CASSQTGANNEQFF
TRBJ1-1 - TRBV28 - TGTGCCAGCAGTTTGTTCCGCTCAGGGTACACTGAAGCTTTCTTT CASSLFRSGYTEAFF
TRBJ2-7 few TRBV20-1 TRBD2 TGCAGTGTCAGAGGGGGGAGCGGGGGCGAGCAGTACTTC CSVRGGSGGEQYF
TRBJ1-5 - TRBV28 - TGTGCCAGCAGTGCCGCGGGGGGTTGGCCCCAGCATTTT CASSAAGGWPQHF
TRBJ2-3 many TRBV20-1 TRBD2 TGCAGTGCTAGATCGGGACTAGCGGGGAGGGCAGATACGCAGTATTTT CSARSGLAGRADTQYF
TRBJ2-1 - TRBV2 TRBD2 TGTGCCAGCCCAGCTAGCGGGAGGTGGAATGAGCAGTTCTTC CASPASGRWNEQFF
TRBJ1-1 few TRBV3-1 - TGTGCCAGCACCCGGACAGTGGCAACTGAAGCTTTCTTT CASTRTVATEAFF
TRBJ1-3 few TRBV7-6 - TGTGCCAGCAGCTTACGCCCGGGAGACACCATATATTTT CASSLRPGDTIYF
TRBJ2-1 many TRBV12-3/TRBV12-4 TRBD2 TGTGCCAGCAGATGGGGGGGGTTCAATGAGCAGTTCTTC CASRWGGFNEQFF
TRBJ1-1 many TRBV3-1 - TGTGCCAGCAGAGCCAGCAGGGTCACTGAAGCTTTCTTT CASRASRVTEAFF
TRBJ2-2 - TRBV27 - TGTGCCAGCAGGGATAATAGAAGGGCCGGGGAGCTGTTTTTT CASRDNRRAGELFF
TRBJ2-4 - TRBV29-1 - TGCAGCGTTGAACCCGCTATCGAAAACATTCAGTACTTC CSVEPAIENIQYF
TRBJ1-2 few TRBV20-1 - TGCAGTGCTAGTACCCGCGCGGACTATGGCTACACCTTC CSASTRADYGYTF